This section outlines one T cell receptor (beta chain) sequence together with its context. Its antigen is not known. This record comes from a study of T cell responses to AZD1222 COVID-19 vaccine. With 0 bases clipped from V and 6 bases from J, the junction kept 10 bases outside the gene matches. The CDR3 consists of 16 residues. Germline V lookup: CDR1 KGHSH, CDR2 LQKENI. Profiling relied on immunoSEQ multiplex PCR, and the TCRdb table lists in-frame clones only, not all of them. The data show some 140,000 clones, about 91% seen once. The study's findings and limits: Regions 160-218 and 743-854 held dominance among vaccine-associated CD4 TCRs, which spanned spike. Donors, mostly white British, included more females; clonal diversity was possibly underestimated.

Sequences were derived from peripheral blood, sampled on day 0 of AZD1222 vaccination. The sequence came from an adult in good health. The chain carries TRBV18 and TRBJ2-7, with TRBD1 matching 8 bases. The DNA of the CDR3 is TGTGCCAGCTCACCACCGTTGCCGGGACAGGTTGTCGAGCAGTACTTC. Its protein is CASSPPLPGQVVEQYF.